This TCR beta chain was recorded in a study of T cells after yellow fever vaccination. Findings and limits, study-wide: From the bulk population, abundant clonotypes could contaminate and appear within FACS-sorted repertoires.

The CDR3 totals 14 residues. V trimming: 5 bases; J trimming: 8 bases; junction bases outside the gene matches: 8. This clonotype was detected ten times or more. No antigen is known for it. TCRdb re-derived calls from the 5' RACE reads in MiXCR, one entry per CDR3 protein. The profile shows approximately 450,000 distinct CDR3 sequences, under 20% of them singletons. The chain carries TRBV12-3 or TRBV12-4 and TRBJ1-2, with TRBD1 identical over 10 bases. The sequence derives from a man aged 18 to 35 who received the YFV17D yellow fever vaccine. The sequencing here drew on PBMCs, taken before the yellow fever booster vaccination. The CDR3 sequence: CASSLTGGSWGYTF. For the CDR3, the DNA is TGTGCCAGCAGTCTGACAGGGGGCAGCTGGGGCTACACCTTC.